The rows below give T cell receptor beta chains drawn from one sample of a study of CD8+ T cells in alopecia areata. The assay was immunoSEQ multiplex PCR, and TCRdb's table has in-frame clones only and misses some. The sample shows approximately 180,000 clones, roughly 58% of them seen only once. The sample in question was CD4+ T cells sorted from blood, obtained at approximately week 61, from a patient treated with tofacitinib. The receptors derive from a human donor with alopecia areata. Both conserved end residues are part of each CDR3. Each record gives: J gene, D gene, V gene, clone size, CDR3 protein, CDR3 DNA. A D gene is named only where the DNA matches it firmly. Size is stated for part of the rows, as once, few or many counts, or as a class when the clone is expanded.

J: TRBJ2-1
D: TRBD1
V: TRBV5-1
size: -
CDR3: CASSLGTGINEQFF
DNA: TGCGCCAGCAGCCTGGGGACAGGTATAAATGAGCAGTTCTTC

J: TRBJ1-1
D: -
V: TRBV7-2
size: -
CDR3: CASSTNTEAFF
DNA: TGTGCCAGCAGCACGAACACTGAAGCTTTCTTT

J: TRBJ1-1
D: -
V: TRBV5-1
size: -
CDR3: CASSLAVRNTEAFF
DNA: TGCGCCAGCAGCTTGGCCGTCAGAAACACTGAAGCTTTCTTT

J: TRBJ2-7
D: -
V: TRBV2
size: -
CDR3: CASSGAGRGSSYEQYF
DNA: TGTGCCAGCAGTGGAGCCGGTCGGGGGAGCTCCTACGAGCAGTACTTC

J: TRBJ2-3
D: TRBD2
V: TRBV27
size: -
CDR3: CASRIPGGSTDTQYF
DNA: TGTGCCAGCAGGATCCCCGGGGGGTCCACAGATACGCAGTATTTT

J: TRBJ1-2
D: TRBD1
V: TRBV12-5
size: -
CDR3: CASSPPQGFNYGYTF
DNA: TGTGCTAGTAGTCCTCCACAGGGGTTTAACTATGGCTACACCTTC

J: TRBJ2-7
D: -
V: TRBV29-1
size: few
CDR3: CSVAVTNYEQYF
DNA: TGCAGCGTTGCGGTCACAAACTACGAGCAGTACTTC

J: TRBJ2-1
D: -
V: TRBV29-1
size: -
CDR3: CSFSQGRYNEQFF
DNA: TGCAGCTTTAGCCAGGGACGCTACAATGAGCAGTTCTTC

J: TRBJ1-1
D: -
V: TRBV15
size: few
CDR3: CATSRPGHMGAEAFF
DNA: TGTGCCACCAGCAGACCGGGACACATGGGGGCTGAAGCTTTCTTT

J: TRBJ1-6
D: TRBD1
V: TRBV19
size: once
CDR3: CASSAGQGNSPLHF
DNA: TGTGCCAGTAGTGCGGGACAGGGTAATTCACCCCTCCACTTT

J: TRBJ1-2
D: -
V: TRBV30
size: -
CDR3: CAWSVTGDGGYTF
DNA: TGTGCCTGGAGTGTAACCGGGGACGGTGGCTACACCTTC

J: TRBJ2-7
D: TRBD1
V: TRBV4-1
size: -
CDR3: CASSQDPPGTGAYEQYF
DNA: TGCGCCAGCAGCCAAGATCCGCCCGGGACAGGGGCCTACGAGCAGTACTTC

J: TRBJ2-5
D: TRBD1
V: TRBV19
size: -
CDR3: CASNTGQGGETQYF
DNA: TGTGCCAGTAACACAGGACAGGGGGGAGAGACCCAGTACTTC

J: TRBJ1-2
D: TRBD1
V: TRBV10-3
size: -
CDR3: CAISDRDRGNYGYTF
DNA: TGTGCCATCAGTGATCGGGACAGGGGGAACTATGGCTACACCTTC

J: TRBJ2-1
D: TRBD1
V: TRBV6-5
size: few
CDR3: CASRLGQGINNEQFF
DNA: TGTGCCAGCAGACTTGGACAGGGGATTAACAATGAGCAGTTCTTC

J: TRBJ1-2
D: -
V: TRBV7-3
size: -
CDR3: CASSLTAGNYGYTF
DNA: TGTGCCAGCAGCTTAACGGCGGGGAACTATGGCTACACCTTC